This T cell receptor beta chain comes out of a study of regulatory dendritic cells for organ transplantation. Comments on this clone: The antigen is unknown.

Measured with immunoSEQ multiplex PCR; TCRdb has only the in-frame clones, and not every one. The sample holds roughly 28,000 clones, roughly four fifths seen once. With V trimmed by 3 bases and J by 3 bases, 7 bases remained unmatched. The CDR3 extends over 15 amino acids. Per germline, CDR1 SGHRS and CDR2 YFSETQ. Whole-study findings and limits: Between individuals, the alloreactive memory CD8+ T cell pool differed considerably.

This clonotype was obtained from a human donor in good health. J is TRBJ2-5 and V is TRBV5-1; 8 positions match TRBD1. The material sequenced was naive CD4+ T cells from blood. Subset noted: CD45RA+ naive T cells. The CDR3 loop is CASSWTGRFEETQYF. In nucleotides, the CDR3 is TGCGCCAGCAGCTGGACAGGGCGTTTTGAAGAGACCCAGTACTTC.